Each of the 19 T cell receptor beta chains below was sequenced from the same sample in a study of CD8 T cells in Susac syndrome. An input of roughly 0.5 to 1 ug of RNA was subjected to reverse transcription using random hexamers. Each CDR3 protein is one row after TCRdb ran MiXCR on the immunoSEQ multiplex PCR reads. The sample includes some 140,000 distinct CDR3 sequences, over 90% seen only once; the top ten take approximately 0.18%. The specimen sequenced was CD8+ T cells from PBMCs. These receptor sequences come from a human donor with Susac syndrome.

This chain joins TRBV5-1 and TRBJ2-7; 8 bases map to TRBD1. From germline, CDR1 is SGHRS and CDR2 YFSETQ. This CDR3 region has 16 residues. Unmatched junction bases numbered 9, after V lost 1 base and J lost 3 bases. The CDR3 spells CASSLFGQGGYYEQYF. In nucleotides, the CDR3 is TGCGCCAGCAGCTTGTTTGGACAGGGCGGCTACTACGAGCAGTACTTC. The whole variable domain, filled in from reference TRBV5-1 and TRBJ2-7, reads KAGVTQTPRYLIKTRGQQVTLSCSPISGHRSVSWYQQTPGQGLQFLFEYFSETQRNKGNFPGRFSGRQFSNSRSEMNVSTLELGDSALYLCASSLFGQGGYYEQYFGPGTRLTVT.

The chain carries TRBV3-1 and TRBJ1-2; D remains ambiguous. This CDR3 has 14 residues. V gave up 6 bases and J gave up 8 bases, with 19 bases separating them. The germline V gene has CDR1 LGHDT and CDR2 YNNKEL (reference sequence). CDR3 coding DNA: TGTGCCAGCAGGTTGGCGTTTTCCAAGAGGGGCTACACCTTC. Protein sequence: CASRLAFSKRGYTF.

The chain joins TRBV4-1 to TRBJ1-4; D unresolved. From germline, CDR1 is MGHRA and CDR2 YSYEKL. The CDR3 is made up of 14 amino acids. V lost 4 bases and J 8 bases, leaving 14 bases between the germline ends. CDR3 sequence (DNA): TGCGCCAGCAGCCCCTCGGCGAGCTCCGAAAAACTGTTTTTT. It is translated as CASSPSASSEKLFF.

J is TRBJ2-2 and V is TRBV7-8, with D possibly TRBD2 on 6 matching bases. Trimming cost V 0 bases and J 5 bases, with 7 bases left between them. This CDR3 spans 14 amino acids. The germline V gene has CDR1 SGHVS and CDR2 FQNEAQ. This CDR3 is CASSLAGSTGELFF. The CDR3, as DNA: TGTGCCAGCAGCTTAGCCGGGAGTACCGGGGAGCTGTTTTTT. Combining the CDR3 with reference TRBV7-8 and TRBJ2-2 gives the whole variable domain GAGVSQSPRYKVAKRGQDVALRCDPISGHVSLFWYQQALGQGPEFLTYFQNEAQLDKSGLPSDRFFAERPEGSVSTLKIQRTQQEDSAVYLCASSLAGSTGELFFGEGSRLTVL.

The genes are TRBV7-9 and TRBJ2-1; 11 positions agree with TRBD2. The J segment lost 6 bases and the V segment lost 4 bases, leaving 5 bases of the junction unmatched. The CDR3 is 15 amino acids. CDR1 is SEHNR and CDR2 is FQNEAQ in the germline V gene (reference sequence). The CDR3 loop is CASSSGLAEPNEQFF. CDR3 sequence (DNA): TGTGCCAGCAGCTCGGGACTAGCGGAGCCCAATGAGCAGTTCTTC.

CDR3 sequence: CASSQEWGHEQYF. The CDR3 DNA reads TGTGCCAGCAGCCAAGAGTGGGGCCACGAGCAGTACTTC. The rearrangement joins TRBV4-2 to TRBJ2-7, with D possibly TRBD1 on 5 matching bases. V dropped 0 bases and J dropped 5 bases, with 8 bases sitting between them. Germline V CDR1 and CDR2: LGHNA, YNFKEQ. This CDR3 has 13 residues.

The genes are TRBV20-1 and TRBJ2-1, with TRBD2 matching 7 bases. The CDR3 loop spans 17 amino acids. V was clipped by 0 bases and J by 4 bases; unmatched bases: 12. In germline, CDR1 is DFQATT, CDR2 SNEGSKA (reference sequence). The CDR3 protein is CSARDQGSAGDYNEQFF. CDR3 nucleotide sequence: TGCAGTGCTAGAGATCAAGGTAGTGCGGGGGATTACAATGAGCAGTTCTTC.

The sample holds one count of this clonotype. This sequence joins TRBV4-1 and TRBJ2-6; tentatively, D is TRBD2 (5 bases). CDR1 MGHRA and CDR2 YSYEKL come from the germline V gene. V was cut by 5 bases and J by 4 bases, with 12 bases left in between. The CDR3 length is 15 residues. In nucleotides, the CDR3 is TGCGCCAGCAGCGCGGTGGGGAGAGGGGCCAACGTCCTGACTTTC. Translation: CASSAVGRGANVLTF.

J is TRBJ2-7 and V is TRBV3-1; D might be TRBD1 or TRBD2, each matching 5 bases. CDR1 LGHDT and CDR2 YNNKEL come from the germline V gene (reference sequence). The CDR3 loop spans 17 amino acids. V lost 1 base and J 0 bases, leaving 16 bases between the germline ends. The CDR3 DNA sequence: TGTGCCAGCAGCCAAGGAGGTCCCAGGGAGTTCTCCTACGAGCAGTACTTC. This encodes CASSQGGPREFSYEQYF.

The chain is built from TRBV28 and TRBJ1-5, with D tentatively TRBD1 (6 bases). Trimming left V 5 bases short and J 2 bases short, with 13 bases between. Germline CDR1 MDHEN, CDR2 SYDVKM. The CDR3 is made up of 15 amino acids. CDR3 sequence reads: CASSPTTGCNQPQHF. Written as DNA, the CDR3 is TGTGCCAGCAGTCCCACGACAGGTTGCAATCAGCCCCAGCATTTT.

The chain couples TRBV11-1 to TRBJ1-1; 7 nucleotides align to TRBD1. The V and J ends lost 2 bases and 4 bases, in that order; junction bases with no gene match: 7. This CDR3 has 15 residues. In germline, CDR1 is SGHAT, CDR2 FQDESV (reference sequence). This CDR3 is CASSLFRDSSTEAFF. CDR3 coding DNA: TGTGCCAGCAGCTTATTCCGGGACAGCTCCACTGAAGCTTTCTTT.

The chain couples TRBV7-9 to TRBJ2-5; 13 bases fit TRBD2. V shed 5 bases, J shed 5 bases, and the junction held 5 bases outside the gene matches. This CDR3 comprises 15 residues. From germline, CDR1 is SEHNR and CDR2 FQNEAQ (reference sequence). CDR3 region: CASSPGLAGYETQYF. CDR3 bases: TGTGCCAGCAGCCCGGGACTAGCGGGATATGAGACCCAGTACTTC.

The CDR3 bases are TGCAGCGTTGCCAAGAACACTGAAGCTTTCTTT. Translation gives CSVAKNTEAFF. The gene calls are TRBV29-1 and TRBJ1-1, with D hard to call. The CDR3 is made up of 11 amino acids. V lost 4 bases, J lost 1 base, and 4 bases lay in between. CDR1 SQVTM and CDR2 ANQGSEA come from the germline V gene.

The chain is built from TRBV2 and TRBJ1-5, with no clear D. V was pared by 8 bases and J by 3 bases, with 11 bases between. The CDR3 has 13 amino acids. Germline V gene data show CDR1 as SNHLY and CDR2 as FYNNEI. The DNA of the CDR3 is TGTGCCAGCGGCTGGGCCCCCAATCAGCCCCAGCATTTT. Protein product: CASGWAPNQPQHF.

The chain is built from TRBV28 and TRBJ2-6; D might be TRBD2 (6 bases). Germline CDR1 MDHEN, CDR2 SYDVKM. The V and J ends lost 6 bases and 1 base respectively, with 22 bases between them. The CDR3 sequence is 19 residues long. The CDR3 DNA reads TGTGCCAGCAGGGACGTTAAGGGGACTCGGGGGTCTGGGGCCAACGTCCTGACTTTC. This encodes CASRDVKGTRGSGANVLTF.

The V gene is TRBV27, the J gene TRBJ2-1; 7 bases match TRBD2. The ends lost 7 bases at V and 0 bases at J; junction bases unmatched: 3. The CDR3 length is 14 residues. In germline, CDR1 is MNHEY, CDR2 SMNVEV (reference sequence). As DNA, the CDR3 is TGTGCCAGCAACCAGCGGGGCTCCTACAATGAGCAGTTCTTC. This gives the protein CASNQRGSYNEQFF.

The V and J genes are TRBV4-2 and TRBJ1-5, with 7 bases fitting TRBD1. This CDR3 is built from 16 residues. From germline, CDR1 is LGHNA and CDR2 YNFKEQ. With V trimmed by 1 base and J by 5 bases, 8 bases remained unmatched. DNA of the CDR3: TGTGCCAGCAGCCAAGTTAAACAGGGGCCCGATCAGCCCCAGCATTTT. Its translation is CASSQVKQGPDQPQHF.

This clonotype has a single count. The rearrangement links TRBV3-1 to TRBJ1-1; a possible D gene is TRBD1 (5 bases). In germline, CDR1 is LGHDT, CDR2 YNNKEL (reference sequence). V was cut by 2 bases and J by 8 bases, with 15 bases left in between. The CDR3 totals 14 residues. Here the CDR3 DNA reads TGTGCCAGCAGCCAAAAAGGGACGGACTGGGAAGCTTTCTTT. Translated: CASSQKGTDWEAFF.

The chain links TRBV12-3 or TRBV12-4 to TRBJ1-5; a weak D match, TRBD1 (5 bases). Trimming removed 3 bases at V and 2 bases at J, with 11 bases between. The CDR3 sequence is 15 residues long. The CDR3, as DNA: TGTGCCAGCAGTTTTCAGGGTTCGGGCAATCAGCCCCAGCATTTT. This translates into CASSFQGSGNQPQHF.